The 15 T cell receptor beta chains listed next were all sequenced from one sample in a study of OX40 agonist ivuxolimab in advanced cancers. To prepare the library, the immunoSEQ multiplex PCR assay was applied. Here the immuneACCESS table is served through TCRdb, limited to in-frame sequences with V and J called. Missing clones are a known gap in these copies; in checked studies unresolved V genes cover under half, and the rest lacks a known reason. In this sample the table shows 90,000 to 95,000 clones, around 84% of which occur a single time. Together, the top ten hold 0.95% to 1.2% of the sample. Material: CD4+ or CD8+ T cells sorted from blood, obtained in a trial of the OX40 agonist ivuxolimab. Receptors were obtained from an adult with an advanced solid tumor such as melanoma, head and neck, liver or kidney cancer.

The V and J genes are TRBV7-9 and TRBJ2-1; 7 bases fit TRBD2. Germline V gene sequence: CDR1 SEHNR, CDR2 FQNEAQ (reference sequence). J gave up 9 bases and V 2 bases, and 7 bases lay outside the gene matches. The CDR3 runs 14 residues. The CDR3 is CASSLLTSSGEQFF. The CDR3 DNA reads TGTGCCAGCAGCTTATTGACTAGCTCCGGTGAGCAGTTCTTC.

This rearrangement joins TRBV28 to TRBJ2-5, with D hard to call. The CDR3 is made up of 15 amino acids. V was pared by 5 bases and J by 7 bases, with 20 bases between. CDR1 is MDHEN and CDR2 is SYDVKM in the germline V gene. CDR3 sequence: CASSPPGGSRGTQYF. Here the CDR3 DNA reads TGTGCCAGCAGTCCCCCCGGCGGCTCAAGAGGGACCCAGTACTTC.

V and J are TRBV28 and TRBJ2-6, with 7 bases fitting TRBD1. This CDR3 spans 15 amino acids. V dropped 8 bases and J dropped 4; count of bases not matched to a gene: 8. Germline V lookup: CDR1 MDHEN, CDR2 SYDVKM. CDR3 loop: CASANRGSGANVLTF. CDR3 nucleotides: TGTGCCAGCGCAAACAGGGGATCGGGGGCCAACGTCCTGACTTTC.

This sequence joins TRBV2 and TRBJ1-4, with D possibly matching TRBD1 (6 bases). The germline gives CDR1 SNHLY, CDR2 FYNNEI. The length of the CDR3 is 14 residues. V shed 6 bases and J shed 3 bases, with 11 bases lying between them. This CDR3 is CASSDWGPNEKLFF. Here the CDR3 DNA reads TGTGCCAGCAGCGACTGGGGGCCTAATGAAAAACTGTTTTTT.

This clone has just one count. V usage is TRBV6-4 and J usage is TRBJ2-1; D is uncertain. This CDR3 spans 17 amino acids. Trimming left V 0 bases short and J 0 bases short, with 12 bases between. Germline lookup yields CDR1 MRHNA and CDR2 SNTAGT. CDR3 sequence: CASSDSTTVSSYNEQFF. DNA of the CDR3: TGTGCCAGCAGTGACTCGACCACGGTAAGCTCCTACAATGAGCAGTTCTTC.

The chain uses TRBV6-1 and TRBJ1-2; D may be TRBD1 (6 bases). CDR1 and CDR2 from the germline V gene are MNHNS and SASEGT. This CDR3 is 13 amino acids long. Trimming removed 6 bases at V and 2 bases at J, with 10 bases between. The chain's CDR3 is CASRQGANYGYTF. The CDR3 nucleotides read TGTGCCAGCAGACAGGGTGCCAACTATGGCTACACCTTC.

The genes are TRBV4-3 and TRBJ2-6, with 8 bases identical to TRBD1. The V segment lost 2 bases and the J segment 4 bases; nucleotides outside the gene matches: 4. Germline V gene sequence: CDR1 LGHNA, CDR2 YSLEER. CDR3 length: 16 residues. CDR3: CASSQQGAGGANVLTF. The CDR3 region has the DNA TGCGCCAGCAGCCAACAGGGGGCGGGAGGGGCCAACGTCCTGACTTTC.

This CDR3 reads CASSLVRDSSTDTQYF. CDR3 in DNA: TGCGCCAGCAGCTTGGTGAGGGATTCTAGCACAGATACGCAGTATTTT. V and J are TRBV5-1 and TRBJ2-3, with D perhaps TRBD2 (5 bases). The ends were cut back, 0 bases at V and 0 bases at J, with 11 bases in the middle. Germline V lookup: CDR1 SGHRS, CDR2 YFSETQ. CDR3 size: 16 residues.

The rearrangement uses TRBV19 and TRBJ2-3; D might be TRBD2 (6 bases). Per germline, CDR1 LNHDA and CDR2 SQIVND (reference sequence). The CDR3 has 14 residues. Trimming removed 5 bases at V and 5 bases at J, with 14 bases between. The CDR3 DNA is TGTGCCAGTAGTTTTTCGGGGGTGGGAGATACGCAGTATTTT. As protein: CASSFSGVGDTQYF. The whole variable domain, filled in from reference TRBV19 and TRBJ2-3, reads DGGITQSPKYLFRKEGQNVTLSCEQNLNHDAMYWYRQDPGQGLRLIYYSQIVNDFQKGDIAEGYSVSREKKESFPLTVTSAQKNPTAFYLCASSFSGVGDTQYFGPGTRLTVL.

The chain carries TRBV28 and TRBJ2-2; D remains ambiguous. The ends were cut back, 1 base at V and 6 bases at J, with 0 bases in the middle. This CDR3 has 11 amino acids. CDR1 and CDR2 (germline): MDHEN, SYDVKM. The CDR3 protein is CASSLSGELFF. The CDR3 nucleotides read TGTGCCAGCAGTTTATCCGGGGAGCTGTTTTTT. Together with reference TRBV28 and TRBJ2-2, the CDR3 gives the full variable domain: DVKVTQSSRYLVKRTGEKVFLECVQDMDHENMFWYRQDPGLGLRLIYFSYDVKMKEKGDIPEGYSVSREKKERFSLILESASTNQTSMYLCASSLSGELFFGEGSRLTVL.

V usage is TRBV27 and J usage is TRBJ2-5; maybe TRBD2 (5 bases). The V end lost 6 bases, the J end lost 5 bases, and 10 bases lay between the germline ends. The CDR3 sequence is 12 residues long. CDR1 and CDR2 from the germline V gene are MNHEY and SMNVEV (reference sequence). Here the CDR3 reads CASRRSGETQYF. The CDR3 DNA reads TGTGCCAGCAGACGGAGCGGCGAGACCCAGTACTTC.

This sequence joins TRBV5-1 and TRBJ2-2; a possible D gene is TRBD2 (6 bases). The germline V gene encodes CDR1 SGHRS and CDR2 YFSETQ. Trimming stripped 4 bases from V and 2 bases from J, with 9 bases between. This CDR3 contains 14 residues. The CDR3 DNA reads TGCGCCAGCAGCGCGGGACCAAACACCGGGGAGCTGTTTTTT. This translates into CASSAGPNTGELFF.

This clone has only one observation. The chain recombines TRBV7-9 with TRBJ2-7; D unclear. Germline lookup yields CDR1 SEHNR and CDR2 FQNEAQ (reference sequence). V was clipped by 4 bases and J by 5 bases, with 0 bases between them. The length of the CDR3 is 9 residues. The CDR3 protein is CASSYEQYV. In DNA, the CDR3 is TGTGCCAGCAGCTACGAGCAGTACGTC.

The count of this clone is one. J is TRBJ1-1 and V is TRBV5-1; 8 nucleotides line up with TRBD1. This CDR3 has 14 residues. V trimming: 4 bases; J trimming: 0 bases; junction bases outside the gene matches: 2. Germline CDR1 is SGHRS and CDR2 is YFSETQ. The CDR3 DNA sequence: TGCGCCAGCAGCAAGGACAGGGTGAACACTGAAGCTTTCTTT. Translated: CASSKDRVNTEAFF.

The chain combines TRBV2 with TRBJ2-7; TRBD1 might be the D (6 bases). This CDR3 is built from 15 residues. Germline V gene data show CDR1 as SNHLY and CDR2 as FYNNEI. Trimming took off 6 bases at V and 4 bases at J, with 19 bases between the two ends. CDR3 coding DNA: TGTGCCAGCAGAGAGGACTTCCAGAGGGGGTACGAGCAGTACGTC. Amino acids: CASREDFQRGYEQYV.